This TCR beta chain was sequenced for a study of blood T cells in healthy people across ages. Trimming stripped 2 bases from V and 6 bases from J, with 5 bases between. Per germline, CDR1 LGHDT and CDR2 YNNKEL (reference sequence). This CDR3 is built from 12 residues. PCR was performed a second time for about 7 to 12 cycles using a sample-barcoded 5' primer and a J-beta primer mix. TCRdb reprocessed the 5' RACE reads via MiXCR and lists one record per CDR3 protein. The sample gives 980,000 or so distinct CDR3 sequences, about 44% of which show up once; around an eighth is in the top ten. Caucasian, healthy and from Russia, the donors were aged between roughly 6 and 95. Researchers collected 7.5 to 10 milliliters of peripheral blood from every single donor. At least 6 million PBMCs were isolated per sample. Study-level points and caveats: It was not possible, with unsorted PBMCs, to conclusively compare naive and antigen-experienced cells.

To note about this clonotype: Its antigen is not known.

This receptor was obtained from a man aged 30-40 years in good health. The chain is built from TRBV3-1 and TRBJ1-5, with D uncertain. The sample taken for sequencing was blood. The CDR3 is CASSQSGQPQHF. The CDR3 DNA sequence: TGTGCCAGCAGCCAATCCGGTCAGCCCCAGCATTTT.